This section outlines one T cell receptor beta chain sequence together with its context. In this sample, this clonotype turned up a few times. There is no known antigen for this receptor. No much larger clone is present one base from it, and per-base qualities are unavailable. The sample's treatment or condition label, decoded: live attenuated yellow fever vaccine strain. Two biological replicates of bulk PBMCs were collected at each blood-draw timepoint. A standard Ficoll-Paque protocol was used to isolate PBMCs from peripheral blood. TriZol was used to extract RNA from bulk PBMCs, from CD4 and CD8 fractions, and from dextramer-positive and dextramer-negative fractions. CDR1 and CDR2, looked up from the germline V gene, are LGHNA and YSLEER. V lost 0 bases and J lost 2 bases; the stretch between them is 10 bases long. Spanning cysteine to phenylalanine, the CDR3 consists of 15 amino acids. Only the CDR3 DNA stays, 45 bases, in frame from base 1.

TCR cDNA was synthesized by 5'RACE template switching, through which a universal primer site and unique molecular identifiers were introduced. cDNA synthesis was primed from both the TCR alpha and TCR beta constant segments. Libraries were amplified in two PCR steps, with sample barcodes and sequencing adapters added in the second step. Sequencing of the libraries was done on either Illumina HiSeq 2500 (2x100 bp) or NovaSeq (2x150 bp). In the original analysis: MIGEC was used to demultiplex reads and collapse the reads into UMI consensus sequences, and MiXCR was used for V(D)J alignment. Clonotypes responding to the vaccine were identified with edgeR on replicate PBMC samples, with the criteria of FDR below 0.01 and a log2 fold change above 5 up to day 15. Each bulk clonotype was labeled CD4 or CD8 based on which sequenced repertoire, CD4 or CD8, contained the clonotype at higher abundance. The public reads were run again by TCRdb, first through fastp at Q25 and then through MiXCR, and only productive beta chains were kept. Here each entry gathers all rows of one CDR3 protein and keeps the most common genes and DNA. These V and J calls derive from TCRdb rather than the authors' analysis. The table for this sample lists hundreds of thousands of distinct CDR3 sequences; 15% to 20% of them were counted only once. Roughly an eighth of the sample is held by the ten biggest clonotypes.

The data originate from a study of T cells after yellow fever vaccination (dated by TCRdb to between 2018 and 2021). About the study as a whole: The SMART-Seq v4 Ultra Low Input RNA kit was used to prepare libraries from fractions with low cell numbers. To follow T-cell clones before and after primary and booster YFV17D yellow fever vaccination, bulk TCR alpha and beta repertoires were sequenced over time. Two healthy male donors made up the cohort, one aged 18 to 30 years and the other aged 30 to 39 years. Bulk PBMC replicates and cell subsets were isolated from blood drawn at multiple timepoints before and after both primary and secondary immunization.

The paper's findings and limits, for the study overall: Because only two donors were included in the study, the extent to which the findings can be generalized is limited. Computational filtering was needed because FACS-sorted repertoires could contain abundant contaminating clonotypes from the bulk population. Compared with the primary T-cell response, the secondary T-cell response was weaker but faster, peaking on day 5 rather than day 15. After the booster, most of the clones that had expanded following primary vaccination were detected again (roughly 96% of CD4 and 80% to 90% of CD8), which suggests that memory was broadly maintained. A small share of clonotypes was detected in both CD4 and CD8 compartments, with the overlap likely arising from convergent recombination.

The V and J segments used are TRBV4-3 and TRBJ1-1, with TRBD1 as a weak D call on 5 bases. The TCR was taken from a man aged 25 to 45 who received the YFV17D yellow fever vaccine. The source was PBMCs, collected 15 days after the yellow fever booster vaccination. CDR3 region: CASSQDLGGNTEAFF. The sequenced DNA: TGCGCCAGCAGCCAAGATCTGGGGGGAAACACTGAAGCTTTCTTT.